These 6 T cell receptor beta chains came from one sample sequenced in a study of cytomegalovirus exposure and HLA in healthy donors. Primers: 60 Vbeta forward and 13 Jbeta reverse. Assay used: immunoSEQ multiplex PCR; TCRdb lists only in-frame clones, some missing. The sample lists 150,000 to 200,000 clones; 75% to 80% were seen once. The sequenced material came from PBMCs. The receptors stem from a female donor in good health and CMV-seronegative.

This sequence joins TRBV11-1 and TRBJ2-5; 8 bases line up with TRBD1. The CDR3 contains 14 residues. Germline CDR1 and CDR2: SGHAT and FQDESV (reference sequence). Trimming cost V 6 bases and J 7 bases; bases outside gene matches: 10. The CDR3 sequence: CASSPGQGAGTQYF. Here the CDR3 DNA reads TGTGCCAGCAGTCCCGGACAGGGCGCGGGGACCCAGTACTTC.

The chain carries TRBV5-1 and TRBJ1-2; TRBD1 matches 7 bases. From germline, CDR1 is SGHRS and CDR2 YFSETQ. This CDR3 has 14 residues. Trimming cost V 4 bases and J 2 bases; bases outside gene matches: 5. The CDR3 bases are TGCGCCAGCAGCCAGGGGACAGCCAACTATGGCTACACCTTC. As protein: CASSQGTANYGYTF. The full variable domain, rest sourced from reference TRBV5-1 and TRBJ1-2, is KAGVTQTPRYLIKTRGQQVTLSCSPISGHRSVSWYQQTPGQGLQFLFEYFSETQRNKGNFPGRFSGRQFSNSRSEMNVSTLELGDSALYLCASSQGTANYGYTFGSGTRLTVV.

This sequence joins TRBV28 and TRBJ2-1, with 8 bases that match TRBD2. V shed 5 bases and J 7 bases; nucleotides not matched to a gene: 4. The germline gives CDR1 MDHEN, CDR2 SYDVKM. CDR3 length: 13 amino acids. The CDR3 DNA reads TGTGCCAGCAGTGGAGGCGGGAGGAATGAGCAGTTCTTC. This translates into CASSGGGRNEQFF.

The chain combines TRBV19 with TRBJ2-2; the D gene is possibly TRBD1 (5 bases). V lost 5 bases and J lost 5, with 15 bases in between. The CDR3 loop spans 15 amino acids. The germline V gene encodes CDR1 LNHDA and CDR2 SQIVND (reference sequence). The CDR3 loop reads CASSALQGWTGELFF. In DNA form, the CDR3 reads TGTGCCAGTAGTGCCCTCCAGGGTTGGACCGGGGAGCTGTTTTTT.

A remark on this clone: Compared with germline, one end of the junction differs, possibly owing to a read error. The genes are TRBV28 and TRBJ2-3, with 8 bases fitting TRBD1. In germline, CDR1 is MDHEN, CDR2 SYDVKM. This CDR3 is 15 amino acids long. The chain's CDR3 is CASGLEGQGLDTQYF. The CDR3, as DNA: TGTGCCAGCGGTTTGGAAGGACAGGGCTTAGATACGCAGTATTTT.

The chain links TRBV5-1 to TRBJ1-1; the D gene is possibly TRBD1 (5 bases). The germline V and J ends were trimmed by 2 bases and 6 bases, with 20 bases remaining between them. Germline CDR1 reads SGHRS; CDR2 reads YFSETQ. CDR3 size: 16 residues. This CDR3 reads CASSLLYEWGSAEAFF. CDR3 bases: TGCGCCAGCAGCTTATTGTACGAATGGGGCAGCGCTGAAGCTTTCTTT.